This entry lists 16 T cell receptor beta chains sequenced from one sample in a study of siplizumab effects on memory and regulatory T cells. Produced via immunoSEQ multiplex PCR; TCRdb's table is partial and in-frame only. The repertoire holds roughly 60,000 clones, with approximately 93% as singletons. Sequencing input: CD8+ T cells sorted from blood. The receptor source for this set is a human donor in good health.

V is TRBV6-6 and J is TRBJ2-7; D gene ambiguous. CDR1 and CDR2 from the germline V gene are MNHNY and SVGAGI (reference sequence). The CDR3 extends over 12 amino acids. With 6 bases removed from V and 2 bases from J, the gap between germline ends came to 8 bases. The CDR3: CASSYVPYEQYF. CDR3 DNA: TGTGCCAGCAGCTACGTACCCTACGAGCAGTACTTC.

The rearrangement uses TRBV27 and TRBJ2-2, with D possibly TRBD2 on 6 matching bases. The V gene lost 7 bases and the J gene lost 4 bases, with 13 bases spanning the gap. The CDR3 has 14 residues. CDR1 and CDR2 (germline): MNHEY, SMNVEV (reference sequence). This CDR3 reads CASNGDFPTGELFF. The CDR3 DNA reads as TGTGCCAGCAATGGGGACTTTCCCACCGGGGAGCTGTTTTTT.

This chain links TRBV30 with TRBJ2-7; D remains unclear. The ends were cut back, 5 bases at V and 2 bases at J, with 10 bases in the middle. This CDR3 spans 12 amino acids. Per germline, CDR1 GTSNPN and CDR2 SVGIG (reference sequence). The CDR3 spells CAWGSRPYEQYF. CDR3 nucleotides: TGTGCCTGGGGGTCGAGACCCTACGAGCAGTACTTC.

The chain carries TRBV6-6 and TRBJ2-7, with 9 bases fitting TRBD1. Losses at the gene ends were 0 bases for V and 3 bases for J; bases not matched to a gene: 6. Germline V gives CDR1 MNHNY, CDR2 SVGAGI (reference sequence). The length of the CDR3 is 16 residues. The DNA for the CDR3 is TGTGCCAGCAGTTACTCTGGGGGGACAGGGCTCTACGAGCAGTACTTC. Its translation: CASSYSGGTGLYEQYF.

CDR3 in DNA: TGTGCCAGCAGTTTACCAGGGGGCAATGAGCAGTTCTTC. The encoded protein is CASSLPGGNEQFF. The rearrangement uses TRBV27 and TRBJ2-1, with 7 bases lining up with TRBD1. Trimming cost V 2 bases and J 6 bases; bases outside gene matches: 1. This CDR3 comprises 13 residues. CDR1 is MNHEY, CDR2 SMNVEV, per germline (reference sequence).

The genes are TRBV6-1 and TRBJ2-6; perhaps TRBD2 as D (5 bases). The CDR3 is 15 residues long. The germline V gene has CDR1 MNHNS and CDR2 SASEGT. V was clipped by 0 bases and J by 2 bases, with 5 bases between them. The CDR3 sequence: CASSEAGAGANVLTF. The CDR3 nucleotides are TGTGCCAGCAGTGAAGCGGGAGCTGGGGCCAACGTCCTGACTTTC.

The rearrangement uses TRBV7-6 and TRBJ2-7; D is perhaps TRBD1 or TRBD2 (5 bases each). V was shortened by 6 bases and J by 1 base, with 10 bases between the two germline ends. CDR1 and CDR2 from the germline V gene are SGHVS and FNYEAQ. The CDR3 length is 13 residues. CDR3 sequence (DNA): TGTGCCAGCAGGGGGGATCATTCCTACGAGCAGTACTTC. Its translation is CASRGDHSYEQYF.

The chain joins TRBV4-2 to TRBJ2-2; TRBD2 agrees at 8 bases. CDR1 is LGHNA and CDR2 is YNFKEQ in the germline V gene. The CDR3 consists of 17 residues. V gave up 1 base and J gave up 6 bases; unmatched junction bases: 10. In nucleotides, the CDR3 is TGTGCCAGCAGCCAAGGGGGGACTAGTCAGTCTCCCGGGGAGCTGTTTTTT. Its protein product is CASSQGGTSQSPGELFF.

The chain employs TRBV5-1 and TRBJ1-1; D call uncertain. The V end lost 0 bases, the J end lost 3 bases, and 9 bases lay between the germline ends. There are 14 residues in the CDR3. Germline CDR1 SGHRS, CDR2 YFSETQ. The CDR3 DNA is TGCGCCAGCAGCTTGGGACTGACGGACACTGAAGCTTTCTTT. The encoded protein is CASSLGLTDTEAFF.

The V and J genes are TRBV5-1 and TRBJ2-7; 8 bases are a match to TRBD1. Germline values: CDR1 SGHRS, CDR2 YFSETQ. V trimming: 3 bases; J trimming: 6 bases; junction bases outside the gene matches: 5. The CDR3 runs 13 residues. The chain's CDR3 is CASSWTGTFEQYF. The CDR3 DNA is TGCGCCAGCAGCTGGACAGGGACGTTCGAGCAGTACTTC.

This chain connects TRBV6-6 to TRBJ1-1; the D is unclear. Trimming shortened V by 5 bases and J by 0 bases, and 13 bases separated the two germline ends. This CDR3 is 15 amino acids long. CDR1 and CDR2 from the germline V gene are MNHNY and SVGAGI (reference sequence). For the CDR3, the DNA is TGTGCCAGCAGTCGACTAAGAAACATGAACACTGAAGCTTTCTTT. Protein product: CASSRLRNMNTEAFF.

In DNA form, the CDR3 reads TGTGCCAGCAGTTTTGCTGGGGCCTACGAGCAGTACTTC. This encodes CASSFAGAYEQYF. This rearrangement joins TRBV27 to TRBJ2-7; no definite D call. This CDR3 has 13 residues. V was pared by 3 bases and J by 2 bases, with 8 bases between. Germline V gives CDR1 MNHEY, CDR2 SMNVEV (reference sequence).

The chain is built from TRBV5-6 and TRBJ2-1, with D perhaps matching TRBD2 (6 bases). The germline V gene has CDR1 SGHDT and CDR2 YYEEEE. This CDR3 has 16 residues. V shed 5 bases and J shed 0 bases, with 15 bases lying between them. CDR3 loop: CASSPGTLSSYNEQFF. The CDR3 DNA reads TGTGCCAGCAGTCCCGGGACTCTTAGCTCCTACAATGAGCAGTTCTTC.

This chain joins TRBV25-1 and TRBJ1-1, with D hard to call. This CDR3 contains 11 residues. Germline CDR1 MGHDK, CDR2 SYGVNS. The V end was cut by 5 bases, the J end by 4 bases, with 5 bases between. The CDR3 nucleotides read TGTGCCAGCAGTATAGGCACTGAAGCTTTCTTT. As protein: CASSIGTEAFF.

This clone was seen a single time. V gene TRBV28 combines with J gene TRBJ2-4; TRBD2 matches 15 bases. Germline CDR1 and CDR2: MDHEN and SYDVKM. The CDR3 is 19 residues long. J lost 8 bases, V lost 2 bases, and 13 bases had no gene match. CDR3 residues: CASSLTFLGLAGGEHIQYF. CDR3 bases: TGTGCCAGCAGTTTAACTTTCCTTGGACTAGCGGGAGGGGAGCACATTCAGTACTTC.

The chain has TRBV5-1 and TRBJ2-7; maybe TRBD1 (6 bases). Germline CDR1 reads SGHRS; CDR2 reads YFSETQ. V was shortened by 4 bases and J by 3 bases, with 20 bases between the two germline ends. The CDR3 has 16 residues. Here the CDR3 reads CASSTGTPNHLYEQYF. The CDR3 DNA reads as TGCGCCAGCAGCACCGGGACACCCAACCATCTCTACGAGCAGTACTTC.